Each of the 17 T cell receptor beta chains below was sequenced from the same sample in a study of T-cell reconstitution after alpha-beta-depleted transplantation in children. A library of TCRbeta sequences, prepared with unique molecular identifiers, was generated. TCRdb reanalysed the PCR reads using MiXCR and keeps one entry per CDR3 protein. Of 350,000 to 450,000 distinct CDR3 sequences in the sample, over 20% were seen once. Here the sequenced sample was PBMCs from the stem cell graft donor, taken from the stem cell graft. Receptor source: a human donor who donated a stem cell graft to a child with acute myeloid leukemia.

This clonotype appeared a few times. The CDR3 region is CATSGKSGTDTQYF. CDR3 in DNA: TGTGCCACCAGTGGCAAATCGGGCACAGATACGCAGTATTTT. The chain couples TRBV24-1 to TRBJ2-3; the D is unclear. The CDR3 totals 14 residues. Germline CDR1 is KGHDR and CDR2 is SFDVKD. The ends were cut back, 5 bases at V and 1 base at J, with 9 bases in the middle.

The gene calls are TRBV6-1 and TRBJ1-1, with D maybe TRBD1 (5 bases). Trimming removed 6 bases from V and 0 bases from J, with 17 bases in between. This CDR3 has 16 residues. Germline assignment: CDR1 MNHNS and CDR2 SASEGT. The CDR3 DNA is TGTGCCAGCAGAAGAAGAGTCGGGGCGTTGAACACTGAAGCTTTCTTT. It yields the protein CASRRRVGALNTEAFF.

This clonotype was detected ten times or more. The DNA for the CDR3 is TGCGCCAGCAGGTCCGGGACTAACGACGGCGATGAGCAGTTCTTC. Translated: CASRSGTNDGDEQFF. V is TRBV5-1 and J is TRBJ2-1; 7 nucleotides agree with TRBD2. Germline V gives CDR1 SGHRS, CDR2 YFSETQ. The CDR3 runs to 15 residues. V lost 5 bases, J lost 8 bases, and 13 bases stayed unmatched.

This clonotype was detected only a few times. The CDR3 here is CASSQDRLSEETQYF. The CDR3, as DNA: TGCGCCAGCAGCCAAGATCGGCTCTCCGAAGAGACCCAGTACTTC. V gene TRBV4-1 combines with J gene TRBJ2-5; D gene uncertain. Germline V gene data show CDR1 as MGHRA and CDR2 as YSYEKL. The CDR3 loop spans 15 amino acids. V lost 0 bases to trimming and J lost 3 bases, with 11 bases between them.

The table lists this clonotype with a few counts. CDR3 DNA: TGTGCCATTATGACAGGGTACGGCACTGAAGCTTTCTTT. It translates to CAIMTGYGTEAFF. V gene TRBV10-3 combines with J gene TRBJ1-1; 7 bases align to TRBD1. CDR1 and CDR2 (germline): ENHRY, SYGVKD. The CDR3 extends over 13 amino acids. The trim removed 9 bases at V and 4 bases at J, leaving 8 bases unmatched.

This clonotype was recorded at least ten times. This rearrangement joins TRBV20-1 to TRBJ1-1; 8 bases are a match to TRBD1. V lost 3 bases and J lost 3; bases outside the gene matches: 15. The CDR3 has 17 residues. The germline V gene has CDR1 DFQATT and CDR2 SNEGSKA (reference sequence). Here the CDR3 reads CSASGDRTQAVDTEAFF. CDR3 sequence (DNA): TGCAGTGCTAGTGGGGACAGGACACAGGCGGTTGACACTGAAGCTTTCTTT.

This clonotype has only a few counts. The V gene is TRBV29-1, the J gene TRBJ1-2, with TRBD1 matching over 7 bases. Germline lookup yields CDR1 SQVTM and CDR2 ANQGSEA. The CDR3 is 12 amino acids. The V and J ends lost 4 bases and 6 bases, in that order; junction bases with no gene match: 5. The CDR3 here is CSVGEGGDGYTF. In nucleotides, the CDR3 is TGCAGCGTTGGCGAAGGGGGCGATGGCTACACCTTC. Complete variable domain (other parts from reference TRBV29-1 and TRBJ1-2): SAVISQKPSRDICQRGTSLTIQCQVDSQVTMMFWYRQQPGQSLTLIATANQGSEATYESGFVIDKFPISRPNLTFSTLTVSNMSPEDSSIYLCSVGEGGDGYTFGSGTRLTVV.

This clonotype was counted a few times. The CDR3 spells CASEGVGSPDTQYF. CDR3 DNA: TGTGCCAGCGAAGGAGTGGGTTCCCCAGATACGCAGTATTTT. The rearrangement links TRBV12-3 or TRBV12-4 to TRBJ2-3; no firm D call. The CDR3 length is 14 residues. V lost 8 bases and J lost 4, with 16 bases in between.

This clonotype has just a few counts. This chain uses TRBV6-1 with TRBJ2-1; a possible D gene is TRBD2 (5 bases). The V gene lost 8 bases and the J gene lost 7 bases, with 18 bases spanning the gap. The length of the CDR3 is 14 residues. The germline gives CDR1 MNHNS, CDR2 SASEGT. The CDR3 loop reads CASGWTDLWNEQFF. CDR3 nucleotides: TGTGCCAGCGGCTGGACTGACCTGTGGAATGAGCAGTTCTTC.

This clonotype was recorded many times. The chain is built from TRBV20-1 and TRBJ2-5; no reliable D call. This CDR3 spans 12 amino acids. V was pared by 0 bases and J by 4 bases, with 6 bases between. Germline assignment: CDR1 DFQATT and CDR2 SNEGSKA (reference sequence). CDR3 coding DNA: TGCAGTGCTAGAGATCATGGAGAGACCCAGTACTTC. It yields the protein CSARDHGETQYF.

The CDR3 DNA sequence: TGCAGCGGTTCCCGATTACTCTCCTACAATGAGCAGTTCTTC. Its translation is CSGSRLLSYNEQFF. This chain links TRBV29-1 with TRBJ2-1, with D unclear. V was clipped by 7 bases and J by 0 bases, with 13 bases between them. The CDR3 contains 14 residues. Germline CDR1 is SQVTM and CDR2 is ANQGSEA.

This clonotype was detected a few times. The chain links TRBV9 to TRBJ2-3; D not certain. This CDR3 spans 16 amino acids. Trimming pared 4 bases from V and 4 bases from J, leaving 19 bases between. Per germline, CDR1 SGDLS and CDR2 YYNGEE. CDR3 region: CASSPGWRKGPDTQYF. The DNA for the CDR3 is TGTGCCAGCAGCCCCGGTTGGCGGAAGGGTCCAGATACGCAGTATTTT.

The rearrangement uses TRBV20-1 and TRBJ2-2; 8 nucleotides agree with TRBD1. Germline V lookup: CDR1 DFQATT, CDR2 SNEGSKA (reference sequence). The trim removed 5 bases at V and 1 base at J, leaving 6 bases unmatched. This CDR3 has 15 residues. This chain's CDR3 is CSAPDRGKNTGELFF. CDR3 sequence (DNA): TGCAGTGCTCCAGACAGGGGAAAGAACACCGGGGAGCTGTTTTTT.

This clonotype has at least ten counts. This rearrangement joins TRBV20-1 to TRBJ1-1; D gene ambiguous. V was shortened by 1 base and J by 0 bases, with 9 bases between the two germline ends. The CDR3 runs to 14 residues. Per germline, CDR1 DFQATT and CDR2 SNEGSKA (reference sequence). The CDR3 region is CSARVGGVNTEAFF. The CDR3, as DNA: TGCAGTGCTAGAGTTGGTGGCGTGAACACTGAAGCTTTCTTT.

Worth noting for this clonotype: A much bigger clone sits one base away, suggesting this may be a read error. J is TRBJ1-2 and V is TRBV29-1; D ambiguous. The CDR3 extends over 11 amino acids. The germline V and J ends were trimmed by 6 bases and 8 bases, with 13 bases remaining between them. Germline CDR1 SQVTM, CDR2 ANQGSEA. Here the CDR3 DNA reads TGCAGCGTGGAAATCTTCGAGGGCTACACCTTC. It codes for CSVEIFEGYTF.

This clonotype came up many times. The chain recombines TRBV7-8 with TRBJ2-1; unclear D gene. Looked up from germline, CDR1 is SGHVS and CDR2 is FQNEAQ. This CDR3 is 15 amino acids long. V was clipped by 4 bases and J by 2 bases, with 12 bases between them. The CDR3 nucleotides read TGTGCCAGCAGCTCCGACGCAGGCCCCTACAATGAGCAGTTCTTC. This codes for CASSSDAGPYNEQFF.

The chain couples TRBV20-1 to TRBJ1-2; 9 positions agree with TRBD1. The junction had 6 bases not matched to a gene; V was cut back by 3 bases and J by 7 bases. Per germline, CDR1 DFQATT and CDR2 SNEGSKA (reference sequence). The CDR3 covers 13 residues. CDR3 coding DNA: TGCAGTGCTAGGGGACAGGGACTGTCTGGCTACACCTTC. It specifies CSARGQGLSGYTF.